The 16 T cell receptor beta chains below come from one sample, sequenced in a study of T cell responses to AZD1222 COVID-19 vaccine. Clones were sequenced by immunoSEQ multiplex PCR, and TCRdb holds only the in-frame ones, with some missing. The sample lists around 170,000 clones; approximately 90% were seen once. The sequenced sample was peripheral blood, obtained on day 0 of AZD1222 vaccination. These receptors were collected from an adult in good health.

This chain joins TRBV2 and TRBJ1-2; D might be TRBD1 (5 bases). The germline CDR1 and CDR2 sequences are SNHLY and FYNNEI. Trimming left V 4 bases short and J 8 bases short, with 14 bases between. CDR3 length: 13 residues. The CDR3 DNA sequence: TGTGCCAGCAGTGCCCGCCGGGACTCCGGCTACACCTTC. Translation: CASSARRDSGYTF.

This clone was seen a handful of times. This chain uses TRBV18 with TRBJ1-1; D ambiguous. CDR1 is KGHSH, CDR2 LQKENI, per germline. CDR3 size: 13 residues. V lost 6 bases and J 0 bases, leaving 8 bases between the germline ends. DNA for the CDR3: TGTGCCAGCTCTTTCGAGTTGAACACTGAAGCTTTCTTT. Its protein is CASSFELNTEAFF.

The CDR3 is CATSDRGRYEQYF. CDR3 coding DNA: TGTGCCACCAGTGACAGGGGAAGGTACGAGCAGTACTTC. The genes are TRBV24-1 and TRBJ2-7, with D possibly being TRBD1 (6 bases). V was clipped by 4 bases and J by 4 bases, with 10 bases between them. Germline CDR1 reads KGHDR; CDR2 reads SFDVKD. This CDR3 has 13 amino acids.

The CDR3 here is CASTGLGTSGLYEQYF. CDR3 nucleotide sequence: TGTGCCAGCACCGGCCTAGGGACTAGCGGCCTGTACGAGCAGTACTTC. The chain joins TRBV6-6 to TRBJ2-7; 11 positions match TRBD2. Germline loops: CDR1 MNHNY, CDR2 SVGAGI (reference sequence). V shed 7 bases, J shed 4 bases, and the junction held 12 bases outside the gene matches. The CDR3 has 16 residues.

V gene TRBV27 combines with J gene TRBJ2-7; maybe TRBD2 (6 bases). CDR1 MNHEY and CDR2 SMNVEV come from the germline V gene (reference sequence). Trimming removed 2 bases from V and 3 bases from J, with 14 bases in between. This CDR3 has 15 residues. CDR3 loop: CASSLSGSAHYEQYF. CDR3 sequence (DNA): TGTGCCAGCAGTTTAAGCGGGTCGGCCCACTACGAGCAGTACTTC.

This clone was detected once. This chain uses TRBV9 with TRBJ2-1; a weak D match, TRBD2 (6 bases). CDR1 SGDLS and CDR2 YYNGEE come from the germline V gene. The CDR3 has 17 residues. V dropped 2 bases and J dropped 7 bases, with 22 bases sitting between them. The CDR3 region has the DNA TGTGCCAGCAGCGTTCCTTCAGCCCCTTACGCGGGAAATGAGCAGTTCTTC. Protein sequence: CASSVPSAPYAGNEQFF.

A few counts support this clone. V usage is TRBV2 and J usage is TRBJ1-5; TRBD1 aligns across 9 bases. The length of the CDR3 is 15 residues. Germline V gene data show CDR1 as SNHLY and CDR2 as FYNNEI. J was trimmed by 6 bases and V by 8 bases; bases with no gene match: 11. The CDR3 protein is CASGEPGQGSQPQHF. In DNA, the CDR3 is TGTGCCAGCGGGGAACCGGGACAGGGTTCTCAGCCCCAGCATTTT.

The chain uses TRBV30 and TRBJ2-1, with 8 bases lining up with TRBD2. In germline, CDR1 is GTSNPN, CDR2 SVGIG (reference sequence). The CDR3 contains 13 residues. Trimming took 4 bases from V and 7 from J; bases not matched to a gene: 6. CDR3 sequence reads: CAWMSGGKNEQFF. DNA for the CDR3: TGTGCCTGGATGTCGGGAGGGAAAAATGAGCAGTTCTTC.

The chain recombines TRBV28 with TRBJ1-5; possible D gene TRBD1, 6 bases. Germline-derived CDR1 and CDR2 are MDHEN and SYDVKM. The CDR3 is 16 amino acids. Trimming shortened V by 3 bases and J by 5 bases, and 17 bases separated the two germline ends. The CDR3 bases are TGTGCCAGCAGTTTTGTAGGTAGGACAGCCTATCAGCCCCAGCATTTT. Protein: CASSFVGRTAYQPQHF.

The chain uses TRBV5-1 and TRBJ1-5; a weak D match, TRBD1 (6 bases). The CDR3 is 15 residues long. V was clipped by 3 bases and J by 2 bases, with 12 bases between them. The germline CDR1 and CDR2 sequences are SGHRS and YFSETQ. In DNA, the CDR3 is TGCGCCAGCAGCTCCTCAGGGGCCGGCAATCAGCCCCAGCATTTT. Its protein is CASSSSGAGNQPQHF.

The chain links TRBV23-1 to TRBJ2-7; D is perhaps TRBD1 (6 bases). TRBV23-1 counts as an open reading frame of uncertain function. This CDR3 region has 14 residues. The ends were cut back, 0 bases at V and 6 bases at J, with 12 bases in the middle. CDR3 sequence reads: CASSQSRDTGEQYF. In DNA, the CDR3 is TGCGCCAGCAGTCAATCAAGGGACACAGGCGAGCAGTACTTC.

The chain is built from TRBV5-1 and TRBJ2-5; 7 bases agree with TRBD1. From germline, CDR1 is SGHRS and CDR2 YFSETQ. V was pared by 0 bases and J by 5 bases, with 4 bases of the junction left unmatched. The CDR3 is 14 residues long. This CDR3 is CASSLVGTAETQYF. DNA for the CDR3: TGCGCCAGCAGCTTGGTAGGGACAGCGGAGACCCAGTACTTC.

The V gene is TRBV7-9, the J gene TRBJ1-3; a possible D gene is TRBD1 (5 bases). This CDR3 has 12 amino acids. Germline V gives CDR1 SEHNR, CDR2 FQNEAQ (reference sequence). V lost 3 bases and J lost 7, with 7 bases in between. DNA for the CDR3: TGTGCCAGCAGCTTGGGGGGTAACACCATATATTTT. This sequence encodes CASSLGGNTIYF.

This chain uses TRBV4-1 with TRBJ2-3; D might be TRBD1 or TRBD2, each matching 7 bases. CDR1 and CDR2 (germline): MGHRA, YSYEKL. The CDR3 extends over 16 amino acids. V shed 1 base and J shed 4 bases, with 15 bases lying between them. CDR3 region: CASSQGPGGGPDTQYF. The CDR3, as DNA: TGCGCCAGCAGCCAAGGGCCAGGGGGGGGACCAGATACGCAGTATTTT.

V and J are TRBV6-5 and TRBJ2-1, with TRBD1 matching 8 bases. The CDR3 runs to 15 residues. Germline trimming cut 7 bases from V and 2 bases from J; bases unmatched to any gene: 7. Germline-derived CDR1 and CDR2 are MNHEY and SVGAGI. The CDR3 coding sequence is TGTGCCAGCACCACACCACAGGGGGCCTACAATGAGCAGTTCTTC. Its translation is CASTTPQGAYNEQFF.

CDR3 sequence (DNA): TGTGCCAGCAGCCACGGGATGGTAGTCGGTTACGAGCAGTACTTC. Amino acid sequence: CASSHGMVVGYEQYF. The chain couples TRBV3-1 (or the pseudogene TRBV3-2) to TRBJ2-7; TRBD2 is a possible D gene (5 bases). The CDR3 has 15 residues. Deletions cut 3 bases from V and 4 bases from J, with 16 bases between. Germline CDR1 LGHDT, CDR2 YNNKEL (reference sequence).